Below, 27 T cell receptor beta chains from the same sample are listed, as sequenced in a study of blood T cell repertoires in COVID-19. The assay was immunoSEQ multiplex PCR, and TCRdb's table has in-frame clones only and misses some. The data contain under 50,000 clones, 89% of them seen just once; the ten biggest clones take up about 14%. The sample taken for sequencing was peripheral blood. The source of these receptors is an older man with active COVID-19.

The V gene is TRBV15, the J gene TRBJ2-1; tentatively, D is TRBD2 (6 bases). The CDR3 is made up of 17 amino acids. Germline CDR1 LNHNV, CDR2 YYDKDF (reference sequence). V was cut by 0 bases and J by 7 bases, with 19 bases left in between. CDR3 protein: CATSRDLFSTRGNEQFF. The CDR3 coding sequence is TGTGCCACCAGCAGAGATCTCTTTTCGACTAGAGGGAATGAGCAGTTCTTC.

The gene calls are TRBV11-1 and TRBJ1-6; D remains unclear. Germline loops: CDR1 SGHAT, CDR2 FQDESV (reference sequence). V was clipped by 3 bases and J by 0 bases, with 3 bases between them. The CDR3 spans 14 residues. CDR3 DNA: TGTGCCAGCAGCTTCAGCTCCTATAATTCACCCCTCCACTTT. Its protein product is CASSFSSYNSPLHF.

This clone has just one count. The chain combines TRBV5-1 with TRBJ2-2; 12 bases agree with TRBD2. The CDR3 has 17 amino acids. CDR1 is SGHRS and CDR2 is YFSETQ in the germline V gene. Trimming removed 2 bases from V and 6 bases from J; junction bases left unmatched: 8. The CDR3 protein is CASSLRLAGDAAGELFF. The DNA of the CDR3 is TGCGCCAGCAGCTTACGACTAGCGGGGGATGCCGCCGGGGAGCTGTTTTTT. Variable domain in full (rest from reference TRBV5-1 and TRBJ2-2): KAGVTQTPRYLIKTRGQQVTLSCSPISGHRSVSWYQQTPGQGLQFLFEYFSETQRNKGNFPGRFSGRQFSNSRSEMNVSTLELGDSALYLCASSLRLAGDAAGELFFGEGSRLTVL.

The chain carries TRBV27 and TRBJ1-6, with 7 bases fitting TRBD1. Germline V gene data show CDR1 as MNHEY and CDR2 as SMNVEV (reference sequence). CDR3 length: 14 residues. Trimming took 3 bases from V and 9 from J; bases not matched to a gene: 5. Here the CDR3 reads CASSFGTEISPLHF. In nucleotides, the CDR3 is TGTGCCAGCAGTTTTGGGACAGAAATTTCACCCCTCCACTTT.

This chain joins TRBV2 and TRBJ1-5, with D maybe TRBD1 (6 bases). CDR3 size: 15 residues. Trimming cost V 5 bases and J 2 bases, with 13 bases left between them. Germline loops: CDR1 SNHLY, CDR2 FYNNEI. As DNA, the CDR3 is TGTGCCAGCAGTATCTCGCGACAGGGCAATCAGCCCCAGCATTTT. Translated: CASSISRQGNQPQHF.

The rearrangement joins TRBV19 to TRBJ1-1; a weak D match, TRBD1 (5 bases). Germline V lookup: CDR1 LNHDA, CDR2 SQIVND (reference sequence). This CDR3 has 14 amino acids. V lost 4 bases and J lost 0, with 9 bases in between. The CDR3 sequence: CASSRGELNTEAFF. CDR3 nucleotides: TGTGCCAGTAGTAGGGGGGAATTGAACACTGAAGCTTTCTTT.

This chain connects TRBV7-9 to TRBJ2-3; TRBD1 matches at 7 bases. V shed 2 bases, J shed 5 bases, and the junction held 7 bases outside the gene matches. This CDR3 is built from 15 residues. CDR1 SEHNR and CDR2 FQNEAQ come from the germline V gene (reference sequence). CDR3 sequence: CASSLSAGTEDTQYF. The CDR3 DNA is TGTGCCAGCAGCTTAAGTGCCGGGACAGAAGATACGCAGTATTTT.

The chain carries TRBV6-2 or TRBV6-3 and TRBJ2-7; TRBD2 matches 11 bases. The CDR3 is 17 amino acids. J gave up 2 bases and V 4 bases, and 10 bases lay outside the gene matches. Germline V gives CDR1 MNHEY, CDR2 SVGEGT. CDR3 amino acids: CASSSRLAGLGTYEQYF. As DNA, the CDR3 is TGTGCCAGCAGTTCCAGACTAGCGGGGCTTGGTACCTACGAGCAGTACTTC.

This rearrangement joins TRBV18 to TRBJ2-7; D is ambiguous. Germline-derived CDR1 and CDR2 are KGHSH and LQKENI. With 5 bases removed from V and 5 bases from J, the gap between germline ends came to 10 bases. CDR3 size: 12 residues. The CDR3 region has the DNA TGTGCCAGCTCAACCCTGGGCCACGAGCAGTACTTC. Translation: CASSTLGHEQYF.

The sample holds a few counts of this clone. This chain joins TRBV6-1 and TRBJ2-2, with D maybe TRBD1 (6 bases). The germline CDR1 and CDR2 sequences are MNHNS and SASEGT. The CDR3 runs to 19 residues. With 3 bases removed from V and 6 bases from J, the gap between germline ends came to 26 bases. DNA of the CDR3: TGTGCCAGCAGTGATGCCCAGGGGAAGATTTCTGGGAGCGCCGGGGAGCTGTTTTTT. As protein: CASSDAQGKISGSAGELFF.

This clone appeared a single time. This chain uses TRBV29-1 with TRBJ2-5; D remains unclear. The germline V and J ends were trimmed by 5 bases and 7 bases, with 11 bases remaining between them. CDR1 SQVTM and CDR2 ANQGSEA come from the germline V gene. The CDR3 runs to 11 residues. The CDR3 nucleotides are TGCAGCGTTTTGACGGGTGGGACCCAGTACTTC. Encoded protein: CSVLTGGTQYF. The full variable domain, with the rest looked up from reference TRBV29-1 and TRBJ2-5, is SAVISQKPSRDICQRGTSLTIQCQVDSQVTMMFWYRQQPGQSLTLIATANQGSEATYESGFVIDKFPISRPNLTFSTLTVSNMSPEDSSIYLCSVLTGGTQYFGPGTRLLVL.

This chain links TRBV5-1 with TRBJ2-7, with D perhaps matching TRBD2 (6 bases). The length of the CDR3 is 15 residues. Germline V gene data show CDR1 as SGHRS and CDR2 as YFSETQ. Deletions cut 0 bases from V and 4 bases from J, with 14 bases between. The CDR3 sequence: CASSLELAAVYEQYF. In DNA, the CDR3 is TGCGCCAGCAGCTTGGAGTTAGCGGCCGTATACGAGCAGTACTTC.

The genes are TRBV27 and TRBJ2-2; maybe TRBD1 (5 bases). V lost 8 bases to trimming and J lost 0 bases, with 13 bases between them. The CDR3 consists of 15 residues. The germline gives CDR1 MNHEY, CDR2 SMNVEV (reference sequence). The CDR3 DNA reads as TGTGCCAGCGCCTATGGGGCCGCGAACACCGGGGAGCTGTTTTTT. Translated: CASAYGAANTGELFF.

The chain couples TRBV7-2 to TRBJ2-5; 12 nucleotides match TRBD2. Per germline, CDR1 SGHTA and CDR2 FQGNSA. CDR3 length equals 17 residues. The J segment lost 4 bases and the V segment lost 5 bases, leaving 11 bases of the junction unmatched. The CDR3 coding sequence is TGTGCCAGCAGCCTACTACCGACTAGCGGGGGAGGAGAGACCCAGTACTTC. It translates to CASSLLPTSGGGETQYF.

V is TRBV28 and J is TRBJ1-3, with D hard to call. Germline assignment: CDR1 MDHEN and CDR2 SYDVKM. The CDR3 covers 15 residues. The V and J ends lost 2 bases and 6 bases respectively, with 14 bases between them. The CDR3, as DNA: TGTGCCAGCAGTTTACGGCAGGATTACGAAAACACCATATATTTT. Encoded protein: CASSLRQDYENTIYF.

This chain joins TRBV11-2 and TRBJ2-5; 8 nucleotides agree with TRBD2. Germline trimming cut 5 bases from V and 3 bases from J; bases unmatched to any gene: 5. Germline values: CDR1 SGHAT, CDR2 FQNNGV. This CDR3 contains 14 residues. The CDR3 reads CASSPRGGEETQYF. The CDR3, as DNA: TGTGCCAGCAGCCCCCGGGGGGGTGAAGAGACCCAGTACTTC.

This clone appeared once. The chain carries TRBV7-2 and TRBJ2-3; 10 bases map to TRBD1. Losses at the gene ends were 5 bases for V and 6 bases for J; bases not matched to a gene: 8. The CDR3 consists of 15 residues. Germline CDR1 is SGHTA and CDR2 is FQGNSA. The chain's CDR3 is CASSPTGGRSDTQYF. Written as DNA, the CDR3 is TGTGCCAGCAGCCCGACAGGGGGCAGGTCGGATACGCAGTATTTT. Filled out from reference TRBV7-2 and TRBJ2-3, the complete variable domain reads GAGVSQSPSNKVTEKGKDVELRCDPISGHTALYWYRQSLGQGLEFLIYFQGNSAPDKSGLPSDRFSAERTGGSVSTLTIQRTQQEDSAVYLCASSPTGGRSDTQYFGPGTRLTVL.

The table lists this clone with a count of one. The chain uses TRBV5-6 and TRBJ1-2; 9 positions agree with TRBD1. CDR1 and CDR2 from the germline V gene are SGHDT and YYEEEE. The CDR3 length is 14 residues. V was clipped by 5 bases and J by 4 bases; unmatched bases: 6. The CDR3 loop reads CASSIEQGAYGYTF. CDR3 sequence (DNA): TGTGCCAGCAGTATTGAACAGGGGGCCTATGGCTACACCTTC.

This clone showed up just a few times. The chain has TRBV24-1 and TRBJ2-2; maybe TRBD2 (7 bases). Trimming took off 3 bases at V and 4 bases at J, with 14 bases between the two ends. CDR1 and CDR2 from the germline V gene are KGHDR and SFDVKD. The CDR3 length is 16 residues. The CDR3 region is CATSDPGGVGTGELFF. Here the CDR3 DNA reads TGTGCCACCAGTGATCCGGGGGGCGTCGGCACCGGGGAGCTGTTTTTT.

This clone was seen a single time. The rearrangement uses TRBV5-4 and TRBJ2-3; 10 positions match TRBD2. Germline CDR1 and CDR2: SGHNT and YYREEE (reference sequence). The CDR3 contains 16 residues. V was pared by 4 bases and J by 4 bases, with 9 bases of the junction left unmatched. The CDR3 DNA sequence: TGTGCCAGCAGCCCGGAGCGGGGGGGCATATCAGATACGCAGTATTTT. Its protein product is CASSPERGGISDTQYF.

This chain uses TRBV10-1 with TRBJ1-5, with D uncertain. Per germline, CDR1 WNHNN and CDR2 SYGVQD (reference sequence). This CDR3 has 16 amino acids. Between the trimmed V and J ends, which lost 0 bases and 0 bases, there was a span of 9 bases. For the CDR3, the DNA is TGCGCCAGCAGTGAGTCGGCAGGCTATAGCAATCAGCCCCAGCATTTT. Its translation: CASSESAGYSNQPQHF.

The chain carries TRBV4-1 and TRBJ2-2, with TRBD2 matching over 8 bases. The V segment lost 1 base and the J segment 1 base; nucleotides outside the gene matches: 5. Germline CDR1 is MGHRA and CDR2 is YSYEKL. The length of the CDR3 is 17 residues. CDR3 sequence (DNA): TGCGCCAGCAGCCAAGTGAAAGCGGGGGAGAACACCGGGGAGCTGTTTTTT. Residues: CASSQVKAGENTGELFF.

The chain recombines TRBV18 with TRBJ2-7; 9 nucleotides align to TRBD1. The CDR3 loop spans 15 amino acids. Germline V CDR1 and CDR2: KGHSH, LQKENI. Unmatched junction bases numbered 8, after V lost 4 bases and J lost 4 bases. The CDR3 region has the DNA TGTGCCAGCTCACTCTTGGACAGGGGCGGGTACGAGCAGTACTTC. Protein product: CASSLLDRGGYEQYF.

This clone showed up just a few times. The genes are TRBV5-1 and TRBJ2-7; D perhaps matches TRBD1 (6 bases). CDR1 is SGHRS and CDR2 is YFSETQ in the germline V gene. Trimming removed 4 bases from V and 1 base from J, with 12 bases in between. The CDR3 has 14 amino acids. CDR3 in amino acids: CASSADRFSYEQYF. The DNA of the CDR3 is TGCGCCAGCAGCGCCGACAGGTTTTCCTACGAGCAGTACTTC.

V and J are TRBV15 and TRBJ2-3, with 10 bases that match TRBD2. CDR1 is LNHNV and CDR2 is YYDKDF in the germline V gene (reference sequence). The CDR3 runs to 18 residues. V gave up 0 bases and J gave up 2 bases; unmatched junction bases: 8. In DNA, the CDR3 is TGTGCCACCAGCAGAGATCTCAATAGCGGGGGGAACACAGATACGCAGTATTTT. Its translation is CATSRDLNSGGNTDTQYF.

This chain uses TRBV27 with TRBJ2-1, with a tentative D call TRBD2 (7 bases). The CDR3 is 15 amino acids. Trimming shortened V by 3 bases and J by 7 bases, and 16 bases separated the two germline ends. CDR1 is MNHEY, CDR2 SMNVEV, per germline (reference sequence). The CDR3 DNA sequence: TGTGCCAGCAGTTTTGGGGGGGCCTTCGGGAATGAGCAGTTCTTC. The encoded protein is CASSFGGAFGNEQFF.

The chain couples TRBV9 to TRBJ1-1, with D perhaps TRBD1 (5 bases). The CDR3 consists of 15 residues. CDR1 is SGDLS, CDR2 YYNGEE, per germline. V was pared by 4 bases and J by 4 bases, with 17 bases between. CDR3: CASSISVQGGTEAFF. As DNA, the CDR3 is TGTGCCAGCAGCATCAGCGTTCAGGGTGGCACTGAAGCTTTCTTT.